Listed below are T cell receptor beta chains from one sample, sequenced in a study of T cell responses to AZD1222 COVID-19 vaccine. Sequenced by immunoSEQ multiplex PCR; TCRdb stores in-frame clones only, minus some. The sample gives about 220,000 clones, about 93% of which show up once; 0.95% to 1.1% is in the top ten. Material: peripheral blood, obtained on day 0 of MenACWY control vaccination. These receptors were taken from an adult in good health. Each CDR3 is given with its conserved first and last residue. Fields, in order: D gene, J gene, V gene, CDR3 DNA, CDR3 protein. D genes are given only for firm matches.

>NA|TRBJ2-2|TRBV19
TGTGCCAGTAGTATCGGGGTTCACACCGGGGAGCTGTTTTTT
CASSIGVHTGELFF
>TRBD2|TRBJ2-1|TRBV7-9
TGTGCCAGCAGCTTCCAGCGGGGGGCGGGTGAGCAGTTCTTC
CASSFQRGAGEQFF
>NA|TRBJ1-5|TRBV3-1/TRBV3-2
TGTGCCAGCAGCCAAGAGGGGACACTCCTTTCTCAGCCCCAGCATTTT
CASSQEGTLLSQPQHF
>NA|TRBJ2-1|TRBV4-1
TGCGCCAGCAGCCAAGCTTACGTGGACAATGAGCAGTTCTTC
CASSQAYVDNEQFF
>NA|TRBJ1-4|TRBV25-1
TGTGCCAGCGAGGGTTCTAATGAAAAACTGTTTTTT
CASEGSNEKLFF
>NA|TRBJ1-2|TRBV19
TGTGCCAGTATCCGCGGCAGGGGTGGCTATGGCTACACCTTC
CASIRGRGGYGYTF
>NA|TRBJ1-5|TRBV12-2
TGTGCAAGTCGCTCACAGGGCGATAGCAATCAGCCCCAGCATTTT
CASRSQGDSNQPQHF
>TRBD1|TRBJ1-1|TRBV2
TGTGCCAGCAGTGAATGGGACAGTGCGACGGGCACTGAAGCTTTCTTT
CASSEWDSATGTEAFF
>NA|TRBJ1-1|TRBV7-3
TGTGCCAGCAGCTTAACGAGGGAGGGTTTAGAAGCTTTCTTT
CASSLTREGLEAFF
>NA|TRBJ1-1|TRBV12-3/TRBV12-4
TGTGCCAGCAGTCAGAATCTCAACACTGAAGCTTTCTTT
CASSQNLNTEAFF
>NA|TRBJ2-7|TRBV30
TGTGCCCAAGTGACGGGGAGAGGGCAGTACTTC
CAQVTGRGQYF
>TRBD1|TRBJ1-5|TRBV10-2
TGCGCCAGCAGTGAGATGACAGGGGGCAGGAATCAGCCCCAGCATTTT
CASSEMTGGRNQPQHF